This entry is about one T cell receptor (beta chain). This record belongs to a study of blood T cell repertoires in COVID-19. Looking at the study overall: T cells, B-cell-depleted T cells, or PBMCs provided the cDNA or gDNA that served as material.

The table came from immunoSEQ multiplex PCR; TCRdb's copy has only in-frame clones and leaves some out. The table shows about 97,000 clones, with about 90% occurring only once. The CDR3 loop spans 13 amino acids. V was cut by 3 bases and J by 0 bases, with 4 bases left in between. The germline gives CDR1 SEHNR, CDR2 FQNEAQ (reference sequence). The V call is TRBV7-9, the J call TRBJ2-3, with no clear D. The sequenced material came from peripheral blood. This clonotype originated in a man aged 50-60 years with active COVID-19. DNA of the CDR3: TGTGCCAGCAGCTTGGGCAGCACAGATACGCAGTATTTT. It specifies CASSLGSTDTQYF.